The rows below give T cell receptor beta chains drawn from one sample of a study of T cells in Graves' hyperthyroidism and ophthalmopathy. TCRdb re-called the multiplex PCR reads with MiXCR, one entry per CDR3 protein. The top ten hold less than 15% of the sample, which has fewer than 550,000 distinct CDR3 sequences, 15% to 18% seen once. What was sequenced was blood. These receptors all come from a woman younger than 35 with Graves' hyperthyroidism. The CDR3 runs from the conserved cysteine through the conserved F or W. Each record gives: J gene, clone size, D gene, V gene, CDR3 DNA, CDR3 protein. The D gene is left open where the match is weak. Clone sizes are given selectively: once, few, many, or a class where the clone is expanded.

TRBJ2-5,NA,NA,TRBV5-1,TGCGCCAGCAGTACTTGGGCAGAAGAGACCCAGTACTTC,CASSTWAEETQYF
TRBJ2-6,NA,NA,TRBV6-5,TGTGCCAGCAGTTACTCGGGGGGCTACCGTTCTGGGGCCAACGTCCTGACTTTC,CASSYSGGYRSGANVLTF
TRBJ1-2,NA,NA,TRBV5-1,TGCGTCAGCAGCCAAGACGGGAACTATGGCTACACCTTC,CVSSQDGNYGYTF
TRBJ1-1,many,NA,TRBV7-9,TGTGCCAGCAGCGTGAAACCGAACACTGAAGCTTTCTTT,CASSVKPNTEAFF
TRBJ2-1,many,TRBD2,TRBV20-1,TGCAGTACCCCGGGGGGGCGGAATGAGCAGTTCTTC,CSTPGGRNEQFF
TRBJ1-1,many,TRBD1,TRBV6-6,TGTGCCAGCAGTTACAGGGGGCCATCCATGAACACTGAAGCTTTCTTT,CASSYRGPSMNTEAFF
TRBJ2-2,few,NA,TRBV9,TGTGCCAGCAGCGTAGAAGGTGGGGGATTAGCTACCGGGGAGCTGTTTTTT,CASSVEGGGLATGELFF
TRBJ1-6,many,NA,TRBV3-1,TGTGCCAGCAGCCGGACGGACAGCGGGAATTCACCCCTCCACTTT,CASSRTDSGNSPLHF
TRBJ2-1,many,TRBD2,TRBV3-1,TGTGCCAGCAGCCAAGTCACGGGGAGGGCCGACAATGAGCAGTTCTTC,CASSQVTGRADNEQFF
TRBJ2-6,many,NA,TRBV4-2,TGTGCCAGCAGCCAAGACCTCAACTCTGGGGCCAACGTCCTGACTTTC,CASSQDLNSGANVLTF
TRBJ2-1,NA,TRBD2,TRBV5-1,TGCGCCAGCAGCCCCCCCAGCCGGGGGGGCTACAATGAGCAGTTCTTC,CASSPPSRGGYNEQFF
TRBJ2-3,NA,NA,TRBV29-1,TGCAGCGTAGCCCCCGGGACTAGCACAGATACGCAGTATTTT,CSVAPGTSTDTQYF
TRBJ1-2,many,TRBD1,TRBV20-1,TGCAGTGCCACAGGGGACCATGGCTACACCTTC,CSATGDHGYTF
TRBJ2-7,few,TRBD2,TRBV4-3,TGCGCCAGCAGCCAAGTAGCGGGGGGGCGTTACGAGCAGTACTTC,CASSQVAGGRYEQYF
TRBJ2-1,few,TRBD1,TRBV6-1,TGTGCCAGCAGTGAAGAGGGGGCCGTAGGTGAGCAGTTCTTC,CASSEEGAVGEQFF
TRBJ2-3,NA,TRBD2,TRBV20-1,TGCAGTGCTAGCTTCGGACTAGCGGGGGGCGCGGGTACAGATACGCAGTATTTT,CSASFGLAGGAGTDTQYF
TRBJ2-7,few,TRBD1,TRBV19,TGTGCCAGTAGTATATGGGACAGAACCTACGAGCAGTACTTC,CASSIWDRTYEQYF
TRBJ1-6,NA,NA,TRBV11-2,TGTGCCAGCAGCTTAGAGTCGGGTCCACCCCTCCACTTT,CASSLESGPPLHF
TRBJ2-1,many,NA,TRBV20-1,TGCAGTGCTAGCGGGAGTTGGGACAATGAGCAGTTCTTC,CSASGSWDNEQFF
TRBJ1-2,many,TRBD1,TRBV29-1,TGCAGCGTTGATGGGACAGGGTATTACTATGGCTACACCTTC,CSVDGTGYYYGYTF
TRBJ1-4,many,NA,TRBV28,TGTGCCAGCAGTTTAATCCTCTCCGGACATGCAACTAATGAAAAACTGTTTTTT,CASSLILSGHATNEKLFF
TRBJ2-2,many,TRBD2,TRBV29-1,TGCAGCGTTTTAGCGGGAGCGACGAACACCGGGGAGCTGTTTTTT,CSVLAGATNTGELFF
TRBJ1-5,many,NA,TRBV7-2,TGTGCCAGCAGCTTAGGTTGGCCTATTAATCAGCCCCAGCATTTT,CASSLGWPINQPQHF
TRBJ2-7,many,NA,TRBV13,TGTGCCAGCAGCTCGGGACGGTACTCCTACGAGCAGTACTTC,CASSSGRYSYEQYF
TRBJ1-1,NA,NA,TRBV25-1,TGTGCCAGCAGTGCGCACACTGAAGCTTTCTTT,CASSAHTEAFF
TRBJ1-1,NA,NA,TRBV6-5,TGTGCCAGCAGTTACTTGGACAGCCTGAACACTGAAGCTTTCTTT,CASSYLDSLNTEAFF
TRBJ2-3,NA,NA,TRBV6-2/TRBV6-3,TGTGCCAGCAGTGGCTCGGGGTCGGAAGATACGCAGTATTTT,CASSGSGSEDTQYF
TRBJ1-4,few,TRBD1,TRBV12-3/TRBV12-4,TGTGCCAGCAGTGGGACAGCGGCTAATGAAAAACTGTTTTTT,CASSGTAANEKLFF
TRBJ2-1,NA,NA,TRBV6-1,TGTGCCAGCAGTGAAGTTCAGGGATCGTACAATGAGCAGTTCTTC,CASSEVQGSYNEQFF
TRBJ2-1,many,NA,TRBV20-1,TGCAGTGCTAGTAGGCGGACTCTCTCCTACAATGAGCAGTTCTTC,CSASRRTLSYNEQFF
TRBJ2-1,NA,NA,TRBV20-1,TGCAGTGCTGCGGGGCGGCCCTCCAATGAGCAGTTCTTC,CSAAGRPSNEQFF
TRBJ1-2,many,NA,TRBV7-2,TGTGCCAGCAGCCCGCAACGGGGGAACTATGGCTACACCTTC,CASSPQRGNYGYTF
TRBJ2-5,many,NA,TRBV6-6,TGTGCCAGCAGTTACTCGGAGTGGGGACGCCGAATCCAGTACTTC,CASSYSEWGRRIQYF
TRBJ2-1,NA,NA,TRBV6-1,TGTGCCAGCAGTGACCAGGACGGGGTCAAGCAGTTCTTC,CASSDQDGVKQFF
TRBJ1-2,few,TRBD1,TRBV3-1,TGTGCCAGCAGCCCATGGGGACAGGGAGGAAAAGGCTACACCTTC,CASSPWGQGGKGYTF
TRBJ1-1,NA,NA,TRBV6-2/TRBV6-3,TGTGCCAGCACCGGACGGCTGAACACTGAAGCTTTCTTT,CASTGRLNTEAFF
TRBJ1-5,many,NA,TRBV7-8,TGTGCCAGCAGCTTGATTAGCAATCAGCCCCAGCATTTT,CASSLISNQPQHF
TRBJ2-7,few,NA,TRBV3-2,TGTGCCAGCAGCTTCAAGGTCTGTCTGAGCTCCTACGAGCAGTACTTC,CASSFKVCLSSYEQYF
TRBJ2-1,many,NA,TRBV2,TGTGCCAGCAGTGATCGACTAGAATTCAATGAGCAGTTCTTC,CASSDRLEFNEQFF
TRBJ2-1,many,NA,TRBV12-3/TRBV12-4,TGTGCCAGCAGTATACCCCCAGGGTCGCAGTTCTTC,CASSIPPGSQFF
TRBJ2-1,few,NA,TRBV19,TGTGCCAGTAGTATTTTCCTAGGGGCTTACAATGAGCAGTTCTTC,CASSIFLGAYNEQFF
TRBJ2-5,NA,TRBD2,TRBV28,TGTGCCAGCAGTCCCGCCGGAGGGAGGGACCAAGAGACCCAGTACTTC,CASSPAGGRDQETQYF
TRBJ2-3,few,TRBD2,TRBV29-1,TGCAGCGTTTTCCCTCAGACTAGCGGGGTTACAGATACGCAGTATTTT,CSVFPQTSGVTDTQYF
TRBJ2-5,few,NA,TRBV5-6,TGTGCCAGCAGCCAGGACAGATTATGGGCCCAGTACTTC,CASSQDRLWAQYF
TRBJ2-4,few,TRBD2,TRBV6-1,TGTGCCAGCAGTGTTGCGGGAGGGCCTCGAAACATTCAGTACTTC,CASSVAGGPRNIQYF
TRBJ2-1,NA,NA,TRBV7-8,TGTGCCAGCAGCTTTCCCGGCGACTACAATGAGCAGTTCTTC,CASSFPGDYNEQFF
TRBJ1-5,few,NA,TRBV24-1,TGTGCCACCAGTGACCCAAAGCGACAGGCGCATCAGCCCCAGCATTTT,CATSDPKRQAHQPQHF
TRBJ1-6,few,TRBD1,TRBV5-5,TGTGCCAGCAGCCTAATTGGGACAGGGGAGTTCTCGGGAAATTCACCCCTCCACTTT,CASSLIGTGEFSGNSPLHF
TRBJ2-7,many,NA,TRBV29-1,TGCAGCGTTGAATTGGGCAGTACCTACGAGCAGTACTTC,CSVELGSTYEQYF
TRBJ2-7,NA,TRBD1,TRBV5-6,TGTGCCAGCAGTACGGACAGGACAGTATACGAGCAGTACTTC,CASSTDRTVYEQYF
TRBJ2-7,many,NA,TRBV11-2,TGTGCCAGCAGCTCCTTCGCCGGGCGTAACTACGAGCAGTACTTC,CASSSFAGRNYEQYF
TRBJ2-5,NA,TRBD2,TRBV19,TGTGCCAGTAGTATTATGGCTAGCGGGGGAGGAGAGACCCAGTACTTC,CASSIMASGGGETQYF
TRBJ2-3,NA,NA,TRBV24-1,TGTGCCACCAGTGACGGGAAGGGGCCCCAGTACACAGATACGCAGTATTTT,CATSDGKGPQYTDTQYF
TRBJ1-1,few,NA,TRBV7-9,TGTGCCAGCAGCTTAGACACTGACAGGACTGAAGCTTTCTTT,CASSLDTDRTEAFF